This T cell receptor beta chain was sequenced for a study of blood T cell repertoires in COVID-19. About the research overall: The United States, Italy and Spain were the sources of the acute and convalescent COVID-19 samples.

Sequenced by immunoSEQ multiplex PCR; TCRdb stores in-frame clones only, minus some. The sample includes roughly 60,000 clones, approximately 91% of them seen just once. The ends were cut back, 1 base at V and 7 bases at J, with 8 bases in the middle. In germline, CDR1 is SGHTS, CDR2 YDEGEE. There are 12 residues in the CDR3. This TCR was recovered from a man in his sixties with active COVID-19. Material for sequencing was peripheral blood. The chain employs TRBV5-8 and TRBJ2-5, with D hard to call. CDR3 amino acids: CASSLYSPTQYF. The CDR3 DNA is TGTGCCAGCAGCTTGTATTCCCCGACCCAGTACTTC.